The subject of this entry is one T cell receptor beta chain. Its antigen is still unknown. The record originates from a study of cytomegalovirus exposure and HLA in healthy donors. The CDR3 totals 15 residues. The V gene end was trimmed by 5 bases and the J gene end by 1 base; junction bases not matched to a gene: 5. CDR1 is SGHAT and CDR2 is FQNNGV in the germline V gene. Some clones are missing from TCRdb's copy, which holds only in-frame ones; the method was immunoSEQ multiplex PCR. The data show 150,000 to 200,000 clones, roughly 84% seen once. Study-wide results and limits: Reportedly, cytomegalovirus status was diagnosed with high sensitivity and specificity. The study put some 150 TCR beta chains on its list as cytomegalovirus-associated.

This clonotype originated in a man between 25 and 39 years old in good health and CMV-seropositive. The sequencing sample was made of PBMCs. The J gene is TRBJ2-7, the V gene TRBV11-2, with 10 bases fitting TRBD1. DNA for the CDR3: TGTGCCAGCAGCCTCCAGGGACAGGGGTCCTACGAGCAGTACTTC. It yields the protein CASSLQGQGSYEQYF. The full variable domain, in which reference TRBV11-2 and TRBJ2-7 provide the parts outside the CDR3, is EAGVAQSPRYKIIEKRQSVAFWCNPISGHATLYWYQQILGQGPKLLIQFQNNGVVDDSQLPKDRFSAERLKGVDSTLKIQPAKLEDSAVYLCASSLQGQGSYEQYFGPGTRLTVT.